Below are 19 T cell receptor beta chains sequenced from a single sample in a study of blood T cells in healthy people across ages. Primers used in a second PCR of roughly 7 to 12 cycles were a sample-barcoded 5' primer and a J-beta primer mix. TCRdb re-called the 5' RACE reads with MiXCR, one entry per CDR3 protein. This sample has 1.5 million to 2 million distinct CDR3 sequences, with roughly 27% found just once. The sample consisted of blood. The source of these receptors is a woman aged 25 to 45 in good health.

A word on this clonotype: A single base separates this from a much larger clone, so it may be a read error. This chain joins TRBV7-2 and TRBJ2-5, with 9 bases identical to TRBD2. The CDR3 extends over 15 amino acids. With V trimmed by 1 base and J by 7 bases, 7 bases remained unmatched. Germline V gene data show CDR1 as SGHTA and CDR2 as FQGNSA. This CDR3 reads CASSLGPSGAGTQYF. CDR3 nucleotides: TGTGCCAGCAGCTTAGGGCCTAGCGGGGCGGGGACCCAGTACTTC.

The V gene is TRBV10-2, the J gene TRBJ1-5, with TRBD1 matching 7 bases. The CDR3 covers 14 residues. V dropped 5 bases and J dropped 4; count of bases not matched to a gene: 5. The germline CDR1 and CDR2 sequences are WSHSY and SAAADI. The CDR3 DNA sequence: TGCGCCAGCAGTACCGACAGGGATAATCAGCCCCAGCATTTT. Protein product: CASSTDRDNQPQHF.

This clonotype was detected many times. The CDR3 sequence: CASSFGAGSYEQYF. In nucleotides, the CDR3 is TGTGCCAGCAGCTTCGGGGCCGGGTCCTACGAGCAGTACTTC. The V gene is TRBV7-2, the J gene TRBJ2-7; D may correspond to TRBD1 or TRBD2 (5 bases each). Between the trimmed V and J ends, which lost 3 bases and 1 base, there was a span of 10 bases. This CDR3 region has 14 residues. Germline V CDR1 and CDR2: SGHTA, FQGNSA.

The table lists this clonotype with a few counts. This chain's CDR3 is CASSPFSGVETQYF. CDR3 nucleotide sequence: TGTGCCAGCAGTCCCTTTTCGGGGGTTGAGACCCAGTACTTC. The chain combines TRBV12-3 or TRBV12-4 with TRBJ2-5; TRBD2 is a possible D gene (6 bases). Trimming took 5 bases from V and 5 from J, leaving 15 bases between them. This CDR3 contains 14 residues.

This clonotype appeared many times. V usage is TRBV12-5 and J usage is TRBJ2-5; perhaps TRBD1 as D (6 bases). The CDR3 length is 13 residues. V was pared by 5 bases and J by 5 bases, with 12 bases between. Germline V lookup: CDR1 LGHNT, CDR2 FRNRAP. The CDR3 reads CASGQAGEETQYF. The CDR3 coding sequence is TGTGCTAGTGGTCAAGCAGGGGAGGAGACCCAGTACTTC.

This clonotype was found a few times. The chain has TRBV20-1 and TRBJ2-7, with D possibly called TRBD1 or TRBD2 (5 bases each). The DNA matches TRBJ2-5 better at its end, which makes the J call doubtful. The CDR3 is 13 amino acids. Per the germline V gene, CDR1 is DFQATT and CDR2 is SNEGSKA (reference sequence). CDR3 coding DNA: TGCAGTGCTAGTCTGCGATCTGGGGGGACCCAGTACTTC. It codes for CSASLRSGGTQYF.

V usage is TRBV9 and J usage is TRBJ1-1; D gene uncertain. The CDR3 has 13 residues. The germline gives CDR1 SGDLS, CDR2 YYNGEE. The V end was cut by 0 bases, the J end by 0 bases, with 3 bases between. The DNA of the CDR3 is TGTGCCAGCAGCGTAGATATGAACACTGAAGCTTTCTTT. It codes for CASSVDMNTEAFF.

This clonotype showed up just a few times. This sequence joins TRBV5-1 and TRBJ1-1; D is uncertain. The CDR3 sequence is 13 residues long. Between the trimmed V and J ends, which lost 4 bases and 7 bases, there was a span of 14 bases. CDR1 and CDR2 from the germline V gene are SGHRS and YFSETQ. The CDR3, as DNA: TGCGCCAGCAGCCTTCCTTCGAGGGATGAAGCTTTCTTT. Residues: CASSLPSRDEAFF.

This clonotype occurred many times. The CDR3 DNA is TGTGCCAGCAGCCCACCGGGACGCTCCTACGAGCAGTACTTC. It specifies CASSPPGRSYEQYF. This chain connects TRBV28 to TRBJ2-7; possibly TRBD1 or TRBD2 for D (5 bases each). The V end lost 6 bases, the J end lost 0 bases, and 12 bases lay between the germline ends. The CDR3 extends over 14 amino acids. Per germline, CDR1 MDHEN and CDR2 SYDVKM.

This clonotype was detected ten times or more. The genes are TRBV29-1 and TRBJ2-7, with 8 bases fitting TRBD1. V gave up 7 bases and J gave up 3 bases; unmatched junction bases: 8. Germline CDR1 and CDR2: SQVTM and ANQGSEA. This CDR3 comprises 13 residues. As DNA, the CDR3 is TGCAGCGCGTACCGACAGGGGAACTACGAGCAGTACTTC. Protein: CSAYRQGNYEQYF.

V gene TRBV2 combines with J gene TRBJ1-2; D ambiguous. V was shortened by 6 bases and J by 6 bases, with 11 bases between the two germline ends. Germline assignment: CDR1 SNHLY and CDR2 FYNNEI. The CDR3 runs 12 residues. The CDR3 DNA sequence: TGTGCCAGCAGACCCGGGTGGGATGGCTACACCTTC. Its protein is CASRPGWDGYTF. Based on the CDR3 plus reference TRBV2 and TRBJ1-2, the full variable domain is EPEVTQTPSHQVTQMGQEVILRCVPISNHLYFYWYRQILGQKVEFLVSFYNNEISEKSEIFDDQFSVERPDGSNFTLKIRSTKLEDSAMYFCASRPGWDGYTFGSGTRLTVV.

The gene calls are TRBV7-2 and TRBJ2-5; 7 bases map to TRBD2. Germline CDR1 reads SGHTA; CDR2 reads FQGNSA. The CDR3 consists of 14 residues. V lost 5 bases to trimming and J lost 4 bases; unmatched junction nucleotides: 7. CDR3 region: CASSPKRGGETQYF. Here the CDR3 DNA reads TGTGCCAGCAGCCCAAAACGCGGGGGAGAGACCCAGTACTTC.

About this clonotype itself: A single base separates this from a much larger clone, so it may be a read error. J is TRBJ1-2 and V is TRBV5-1; D is unresolved. Germline assignment: CDR1 SGHRS and CDR2 YFSETQ. V gave up 4 bases and J gave up 10 bases, with 20 bases separating them. CDR3 length: 14 amino acids. The CDR3 DNA reads as TGCGCCAGCAGCGGTCCTGATCGCCTCATTGACTACACCTTC. It translates to CASSGPDRLIDYTF. The complete variable domain, with remaining parts taken from reference TRBV5-1 and TRBJ1-2, reads KAGVTQTPRYLIKTRGQQVTLSCSPISGHRSVSWYQQTPGQGLQFLFEYFSETQRNKGNFPGRFSGRQFSNSRSEMNVSTLELGDSALYLCASSGPDRLIDYTFGSGTRLTVV.

V gene TRBV4-1 combines with J gene TRBJ2-3; 8 bases are shared with TRBD2. V lost 0 bases, J lost 0 bases, and 5 bases stayed unmatched. Germline V gives CDR1 MGHRA, CDR2 YSYEKL. The CDR3 contains 17 residues. The CDR3 sequence: CASSQDFRGGSTDTQYF. As DNA, the CDR3 is TGCGCCAGCAGCCAAGATTTCCGGGGGGGTAGCACAGATACGCAGTATTTT.

V gene TRBV6-1 combines with J gene TRBJ2-7; 7 nucleotides agree with TRBD1. The J segment lost 1 base and the V segment lost 7 bases, leaving 7 bases of the junction unmatched. The germline gives CDR1 MNHNS, CDR2 SASEGT. This CDR3 has 14 amino acids. The CDR3 loop reads CASTPEQGSYEQYF. The DNA of the CDR3 is TGTGCCAGCACCCCGGAACAGGGGTCCTACGAGCAGTACTTC.

The rearrangement links TRBV9 to TRBJ2-1; 8 bases are a match to TRBD2. CDR1 and CDR2 from the germline V gene are SGDLS and YYNGEE. The ends lost 3 bases at V and 6 bases at J; junction bases unmatched: 11. This CDR3 contains 16 residues. The CDR3: CASSGVAGTLSNEQFF. CDR3 nucleotides: TGTGCCAGCAGCGGGGTAGCGGGAACCCTCTCCAATGAGCAGTTCTTC.

J is TRBJ1-3 and V is TRBV4-1; a possible D gene is TRBD1 (6 bases). V lost 0 bases and J 2 bases, leaving 11 bases between the germline ends. From germline, CDR1 is MGHRA and CDR2 YSYEKL. The CDR3 extends over 16 amino acids. The CDR3 here is CASSQDFRGTGNTIYF. CDR3 DNA sequence: TGCGCCAGCAGCCAAGATTTTAGGGGGACTGGAAACACCATATATTTT.

The chain couples TRBV18 to TRBJ1-6; unclear D gene. The CDR3 has 15 amino acids. V was trimmed by 3 bases and J by 5 bases, leaving 11 bases between them. Germline CDR1 reads KGHSH; CDR2 reads LQKENI. The CDR3 region is CASSPGHQNNSPLHF. DNA of the CDR3: TGTGCCAGCTCACCTGGGCACCAGAATAATTCACCCCTCCACTTT.

This clonotype appeared many times. The chain employs TRBV6-1 and TRBJ2-7, with TRBD1 matching 9 bases. The CDR3 length is 16 residues. The V segment lost 6 bases and the J segment 3 bases; nucleotides outside the gene matches: 12. Germline V gene sequence: CDR1 MNHNS, CDR2 SASEGT. The CDR3 DNA is TGTGCCAGCAGCCAGACTCCGGGACAGGGAAACTACGAGCAGTACTTC. Translated: CASSQTPGQGNYEQYF.